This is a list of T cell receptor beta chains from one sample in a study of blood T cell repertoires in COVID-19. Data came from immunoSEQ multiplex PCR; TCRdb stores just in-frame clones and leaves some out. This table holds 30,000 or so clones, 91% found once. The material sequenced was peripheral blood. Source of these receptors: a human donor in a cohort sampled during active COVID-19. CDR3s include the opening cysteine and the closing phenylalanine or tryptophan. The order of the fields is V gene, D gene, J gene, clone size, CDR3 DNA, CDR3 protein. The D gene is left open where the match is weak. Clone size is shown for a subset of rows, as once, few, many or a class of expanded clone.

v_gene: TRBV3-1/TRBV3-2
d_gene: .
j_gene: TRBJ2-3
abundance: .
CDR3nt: TGTGCCAGCAGCCGGCCGCCGGATACGCAGTATTTT
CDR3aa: CASSRPPDTQYF

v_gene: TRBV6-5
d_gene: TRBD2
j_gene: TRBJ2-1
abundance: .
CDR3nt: TGTGCCAGCAGGTCCACTGGCGGGGGATACAATGAGCAGTTCTTC
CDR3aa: CASRSTGGGYNEQFF

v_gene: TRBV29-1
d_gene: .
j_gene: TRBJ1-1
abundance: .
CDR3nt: TGCAGCGTTGGGGTGCCTCAGGGGATGTACACTGAAGCTTTCTTT
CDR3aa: CSVGVPQGMYTEAFF

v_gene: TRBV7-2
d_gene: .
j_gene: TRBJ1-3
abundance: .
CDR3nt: TGTGCCAGCAGCTTAGTTCCGACTGAGAGCTCTGGAAACACCATATATTTT
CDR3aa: CASSLVPTESSGNTIYF

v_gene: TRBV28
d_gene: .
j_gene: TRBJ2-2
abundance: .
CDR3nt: TGTGCCATCCGTCTAACAGGGTTTTCGAACACCGGGGAGCTGTTTTTT
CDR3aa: CAIRLTGFSNTGELFF

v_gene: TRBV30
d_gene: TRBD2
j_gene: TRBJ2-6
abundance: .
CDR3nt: TGTGCCTGGAGTATAGACCCCGGGACTAGCGGGAGTTACTTAAAGTCTGGGGCCAACGTCCTGACTTTC
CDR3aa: CAWSIDPGTSGSYLKSGANVLTF

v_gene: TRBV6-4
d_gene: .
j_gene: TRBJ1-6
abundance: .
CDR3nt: TGTGCCAGCAGTTTTGGGAGTGGGTCACCCCTCCACTTT
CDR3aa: CASSFGSGSPLHF

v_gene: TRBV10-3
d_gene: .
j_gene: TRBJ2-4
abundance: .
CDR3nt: TGTGCCATCAGTGGTGCGGGTCTGCTTCAGTACTTC
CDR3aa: CAISGAGLLQYF

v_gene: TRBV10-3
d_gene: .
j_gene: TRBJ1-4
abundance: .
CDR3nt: TGTGCCATCAGGTCGGACAGAACGAATGAAAAACTGTTTTTT
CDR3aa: CAIRSDRTNEKLFF

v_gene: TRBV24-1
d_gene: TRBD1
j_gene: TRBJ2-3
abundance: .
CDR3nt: TGTGCCACCAGTGATGCCGGGACAGGGGGCACAGATACGCAGTATTTT
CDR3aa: CATSDAGTGGTDTQYF

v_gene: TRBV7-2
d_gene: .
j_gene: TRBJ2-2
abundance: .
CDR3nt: TGTGCCAGCAGCCCGACTACGCCCGGGGAGCTGTTTTTT
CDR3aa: CASSPTTPGELFF

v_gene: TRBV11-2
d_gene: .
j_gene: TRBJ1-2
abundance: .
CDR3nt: TGTGCCAGCAGCTTACTCAAAGTAGACTATGGCTACACCTTC
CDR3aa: CASSLLKVDYGYTF

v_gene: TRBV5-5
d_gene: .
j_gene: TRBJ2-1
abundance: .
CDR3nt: TGTGCCAGCAGCTTGGCCGGCGGTTCCTCCTACAATGAGCAGTTCTTC
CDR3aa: CASSLAGGSSYNEQFF

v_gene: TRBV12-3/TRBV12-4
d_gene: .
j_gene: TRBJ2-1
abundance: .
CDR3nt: TGTGCCAGCACCCTCTGGAGGAATGAGCAGTTCTTC
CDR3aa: CASTLWRNEQFF

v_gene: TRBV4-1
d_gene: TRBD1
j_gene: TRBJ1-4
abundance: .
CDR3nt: TGCGCCAGCAGCCAAGATATTGGGACAGTCAATGAAAAACTGTTTTTT
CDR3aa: CASSQDIGTVNEKLFF

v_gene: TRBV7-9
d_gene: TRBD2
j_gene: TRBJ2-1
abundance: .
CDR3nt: TGTGCCAGCAGCTCCGGACTAGTCTACAATGAGCAGTTCTTC
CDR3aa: CASSSGLVYNEQFF

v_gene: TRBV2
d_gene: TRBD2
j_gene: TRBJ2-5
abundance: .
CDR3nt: TGTGCCAGCAGAAAGGGACTAGCGGGGGGTCAAGAGACCCAGTACTTC
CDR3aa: CASRKGLAGGQETQYF

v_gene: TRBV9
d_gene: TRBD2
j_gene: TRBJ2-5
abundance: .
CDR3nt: TGTGCCAGCAGCCTCGGGGGGGCCAGGGAGACCCAGTACTTC
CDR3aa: CASSLGGARETQYF

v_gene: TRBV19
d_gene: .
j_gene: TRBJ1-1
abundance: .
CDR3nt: TGTGCCAGTAGTGCCGTGGGAGGGAACACTGAAGCTTTCTTT
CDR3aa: CASSAVGGNTEAFF

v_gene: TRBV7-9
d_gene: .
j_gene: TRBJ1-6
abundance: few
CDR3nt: TGTGCCAGCAGCGAGGGATCACCCCTCCACTTT
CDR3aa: CASSEGSPLHF

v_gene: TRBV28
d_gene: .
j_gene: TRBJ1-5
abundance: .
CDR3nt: TGTGCCAGCAGTTCCGCGGGGCCCCAGCATTTT
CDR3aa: CASSSAGPQHF

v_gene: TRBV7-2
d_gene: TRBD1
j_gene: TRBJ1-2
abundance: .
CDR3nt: TGTGCCAGCAGCCCGGGGACAGGGTGGTATGGCTACACCTTC
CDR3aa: CASSPGTGWYGYTF

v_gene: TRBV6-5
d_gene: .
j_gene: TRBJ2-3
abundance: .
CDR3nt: TGTGCCAGCAGTCGCGGGTGGGGAGATACGCAGTATTTT
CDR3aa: CASSRGWGDTQYF

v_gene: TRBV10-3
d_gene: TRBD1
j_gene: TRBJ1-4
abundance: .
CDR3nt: TGTGCCATCGGGGACAGGAGTTATGAAAAACTGTTTTTT
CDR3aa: CAIGDRSYEKLFF

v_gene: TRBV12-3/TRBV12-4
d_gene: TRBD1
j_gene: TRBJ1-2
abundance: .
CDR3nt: TGTGCCAGCAGTCTGACAGGGCATGGCTACACCTTC
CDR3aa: CASSLTGHGYTF

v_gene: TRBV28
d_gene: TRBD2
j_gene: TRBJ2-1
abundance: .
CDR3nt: TGTGCCAGCAGTTTCCAGCGGGGGAGCTCCTACAATGAGCAGTTCTTC
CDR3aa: CASSFQRGSSYNEQFF

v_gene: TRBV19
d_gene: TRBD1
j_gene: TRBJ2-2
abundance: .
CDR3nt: TGTGCCAGTAGTATAGTTAGGGGGCCGAACACCGGGGAGCTGTTTTTT
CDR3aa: CASSIVRGPNTGELFF

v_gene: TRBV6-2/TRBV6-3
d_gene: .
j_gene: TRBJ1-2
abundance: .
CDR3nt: TGTGCCAGCAGCCCTTCCCCGACATCGAACTATGGCTACACCTTC
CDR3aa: CASSPSPTSNYGYTF

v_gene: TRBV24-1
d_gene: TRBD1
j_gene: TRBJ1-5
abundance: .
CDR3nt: TGTGCCACCAGTGAAACAGGGGCCCAGCCCCAGCATTTT
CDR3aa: CATSETGAQPQHF

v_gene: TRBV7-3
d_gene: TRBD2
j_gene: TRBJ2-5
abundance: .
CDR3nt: TGTGCCAGCAGCCCCGGACTAGCCGTAGAGACCCAGTACTTC
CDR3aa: CASSPGLAVETQYF

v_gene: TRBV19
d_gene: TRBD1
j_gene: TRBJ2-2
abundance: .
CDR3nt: TGTGCCACACGACAGGGTTTAATTAGTACCGGGGAGCTGTTTTTT
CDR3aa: CATRQGLISTGELFF

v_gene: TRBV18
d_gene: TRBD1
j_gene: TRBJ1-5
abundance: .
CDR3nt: TGTGCCAGCTCGCAGGGGGCAAGGAATCAGCCCCAGCATTTT
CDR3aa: CASSQGARNQPQHF

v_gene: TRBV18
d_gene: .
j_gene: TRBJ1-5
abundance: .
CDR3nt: TGTGCCAGCTCGGACATCTACAGGGCGACTGGCAATCAGCCCCAGCATTTT
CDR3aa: CASSDIYRATGNQPQHF

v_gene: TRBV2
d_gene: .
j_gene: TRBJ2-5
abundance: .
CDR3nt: TGTGCCAGCAGTGAAGCGCTCGCCAGAGAGACCCAGTACTTC
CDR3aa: CASSEALARETQYF

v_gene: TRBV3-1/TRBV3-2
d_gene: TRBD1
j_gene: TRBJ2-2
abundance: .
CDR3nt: TGTGCCAGCAGCCTAAGGACAGGGATCGGAAACACCGGGGAGCTGTTTTTT
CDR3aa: CASSLRTGIGNTGELFF

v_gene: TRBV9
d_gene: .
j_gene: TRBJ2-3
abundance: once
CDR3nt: TGTGCCAGCAGCGTAGAAAGAGGGGGAAGCACTAGCACAGATACGCAGTATTTT
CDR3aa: CASSVERGGSTSTDTQYF

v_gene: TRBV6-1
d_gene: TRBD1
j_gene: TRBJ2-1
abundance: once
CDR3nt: TGTGCCAGCAGTGAAGGTCTGCGAGGGGGCCGATACAATGAGCAGTTCTTC
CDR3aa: CASSEGLRGGRYNEQFF

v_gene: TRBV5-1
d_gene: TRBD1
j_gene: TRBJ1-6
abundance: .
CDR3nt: TGCGCCAGCAGCCGGCAGACAGGGGAATCACCCCTCCACTTT
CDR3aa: CASSRQTGESPLHF

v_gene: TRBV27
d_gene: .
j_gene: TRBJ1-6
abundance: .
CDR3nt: TGTGCCAGCAGTTTAGGAGGGGTCCCTAATTCACCCCTCCACTTT
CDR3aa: CASSLGGVPNSPLHF

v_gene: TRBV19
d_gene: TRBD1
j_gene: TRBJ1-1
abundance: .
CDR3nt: TGTGCCAGTAGGACAATTGGGACAGGGAGCCTCGGCACTGAAGCTTTCTTT
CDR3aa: CASRTIGTGSLGTEAFF

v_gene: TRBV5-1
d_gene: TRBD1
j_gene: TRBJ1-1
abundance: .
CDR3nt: TGCGCCAGCAGCCCCAGACAGGGCACTGAAGCTTTCTTT
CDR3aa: CASSPRQGTEAFF